This T cell receptor beta chain was obtained from a study of T cells in Graves' hyperthyroidism and ophthalmopathy. The table lists this clonotype with many counts. V was clipped by 0 bases and J by 6 bases; unmatched bases: 13. The CDR3 spans 18 residues. Germline V gene sequence: CDR1 MNHNY, CDR2 SVGAGI (reference sequence). The TCR beta CDR3 regions underwent amplification using RNA transcripts as the source. TCR CDR3 regions were first amplified by RT-PCR with HTBI primers. A single record per CDR3 protein comes from TCRdb applying MiXCR to the multiplex PCR reads. Of under 400,000 distinct CDR3 sequences listed, 14% were seen once; the top ten hold about 10%.

This sequence originates from an older woman with Graves' hyperthyroidism. Sequenced material: blood. The V call is TRBV6-6, the J call TRBJ2-2; 7 bases map to TRBD1. CDR3 DNA: TGTGCCAGCAGTTACTCGCTTAAGTCGACAGGGCTTTCCGGGGAGCTGTTTTTT. Translation gives CASSYSLKSTGLSGELFF.